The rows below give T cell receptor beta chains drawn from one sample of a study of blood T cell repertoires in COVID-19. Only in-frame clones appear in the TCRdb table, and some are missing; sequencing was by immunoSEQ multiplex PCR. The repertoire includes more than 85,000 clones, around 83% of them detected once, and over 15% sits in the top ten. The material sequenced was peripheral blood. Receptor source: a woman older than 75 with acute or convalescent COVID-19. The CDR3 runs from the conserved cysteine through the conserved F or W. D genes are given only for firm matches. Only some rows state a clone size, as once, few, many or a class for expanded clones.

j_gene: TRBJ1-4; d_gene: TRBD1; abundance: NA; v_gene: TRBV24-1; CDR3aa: CATSGGSGTDNEKLFF; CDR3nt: TGTGCCACCAGTGGGGGGTCCGGGACAGATAATGAAAAACTGTTTTTT
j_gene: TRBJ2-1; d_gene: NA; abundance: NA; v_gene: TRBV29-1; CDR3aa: CSVGRFRERNEQFF; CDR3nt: TGCAGCGTTGGTCGTTTTCGGGAGCGGAATGAGCAGTTCTTC
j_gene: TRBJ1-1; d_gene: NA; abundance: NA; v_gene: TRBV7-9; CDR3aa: CASSPTGRNTEAFF; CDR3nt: TGTGCCAGCAGCCCTACAGGGCGTAACACTGAAGCTTTCTTT
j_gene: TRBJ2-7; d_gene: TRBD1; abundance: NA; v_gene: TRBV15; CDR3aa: CATSTGTGISEQYF; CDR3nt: TGTGCCACCAGCACCGGGACAGGGATCTCCGAGCAGTACTTC
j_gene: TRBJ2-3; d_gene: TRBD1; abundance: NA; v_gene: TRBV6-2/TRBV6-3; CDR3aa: CASSRDSRDTQYF; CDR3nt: TGTGCCAGCAGCCGGGACAGCCGAGATACGCAGTATTTT
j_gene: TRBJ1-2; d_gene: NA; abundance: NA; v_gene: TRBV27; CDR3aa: CASSFQGFYGYTF; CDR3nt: TGTGCCAGCAGTTTCCAGGGGTTCTATGGCTACACCTTC
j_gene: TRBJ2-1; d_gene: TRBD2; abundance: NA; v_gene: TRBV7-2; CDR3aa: CASSLARREGEQFF; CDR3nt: TGTGCCAGCAGCTTAGCGCGGCGGGAGGGTGAGCAGTTCTTC
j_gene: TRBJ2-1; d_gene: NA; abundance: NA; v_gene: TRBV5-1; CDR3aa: CASSQTGNNEQFF; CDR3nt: TGCGCCAGCAGCCAGACAGGTAACAATGAGCAGTTCTTC
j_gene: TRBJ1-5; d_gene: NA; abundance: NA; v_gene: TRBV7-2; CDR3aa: CASSLGTAFNQPQHF; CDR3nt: TGTGCCAGCAGCTTAGGGACAGCCTTTAATCAGCCCCAGCATTTT
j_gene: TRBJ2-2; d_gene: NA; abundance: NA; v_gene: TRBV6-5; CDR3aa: CASRPPSTGELFF; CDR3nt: TGTGCCAGCAGGCCTCCGAGCACCGGGGAGCTGTTTTTT
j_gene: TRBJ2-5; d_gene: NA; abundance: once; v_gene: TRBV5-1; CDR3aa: CASSLRSSSQETQYF; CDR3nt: TGCGCCAGCAGCTTGAGGTCTAGCAGCCAAGAGACCCAGTACTTC
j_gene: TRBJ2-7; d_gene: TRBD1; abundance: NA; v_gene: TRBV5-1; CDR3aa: CASSLEEGAFYEQYF; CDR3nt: TGCGCCAGCAGCTTGGAAGAGGGGGCGTTCTACGAGCAGTACTTC
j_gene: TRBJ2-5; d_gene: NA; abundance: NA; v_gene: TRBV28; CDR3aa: CATSGALETQYF; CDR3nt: TGTGCCACCTCAGGTGCGTTAGAGACCCAGTACTTC
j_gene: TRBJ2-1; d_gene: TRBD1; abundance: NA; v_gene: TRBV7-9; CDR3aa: CASSRDGTGVGSIMRSNNEQFF; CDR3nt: TGTGCCAGCAGCAGGGACGGGACAGGGGTTGGTTCCATTATGCGCTCTAACAATGAGCAGTTCTTC
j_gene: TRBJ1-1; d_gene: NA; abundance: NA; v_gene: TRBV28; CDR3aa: CASSAAGDTEAFF; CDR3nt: TGTGCCAGCAGTGCCGCGGGGGACACTGAAGCTTTCTTT
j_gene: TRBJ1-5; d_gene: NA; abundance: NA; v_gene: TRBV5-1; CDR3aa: CASSLSPTGMYSNQPQHF; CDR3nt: TGCGCCAGCAGCTTAAGCCCGACAGGCATGTATAGCAATCAGCCCCAGCATTTT
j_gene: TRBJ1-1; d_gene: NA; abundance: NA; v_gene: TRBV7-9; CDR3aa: CASSPRDSRTTEAFF; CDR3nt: TGTGCCAGCAGCCCCCGAGACTCCCGAACGACTGAAGCTTTCTTT
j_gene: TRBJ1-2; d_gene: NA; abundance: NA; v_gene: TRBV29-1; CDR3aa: CSVVGGQRDNSYGYTF; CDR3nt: TGCAGCGTTGTCGGAGGACAGAGAGATAATTCCTATGGCTACACCTTC
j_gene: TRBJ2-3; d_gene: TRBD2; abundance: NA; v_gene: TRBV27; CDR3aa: CASSKTRLAGKNF; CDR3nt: TGTGCCAGCAGTAAAACTCGACTAGCGGGGAAGAATTTT
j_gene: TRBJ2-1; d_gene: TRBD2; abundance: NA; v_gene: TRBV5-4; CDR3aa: CASSPRVAGNNEQFF; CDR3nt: TGTGCCAGCAGCCCACGGGTAGCGGGGAACAATGAGCAGTTCTTC
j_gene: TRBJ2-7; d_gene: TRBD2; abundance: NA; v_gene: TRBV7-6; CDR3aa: CASSPRLAGTPEKQYF; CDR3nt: TGTGCCAGCAGCCCTCGACTAGCGGGGACCCCTGAGAAGCAGTACTTC
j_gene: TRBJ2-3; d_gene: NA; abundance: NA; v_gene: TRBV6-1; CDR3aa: CASSDQQGRDTQYF; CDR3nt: TGTGCCAGCAGTGACCAACAGGGGAGGGATACGCAGTATTTT
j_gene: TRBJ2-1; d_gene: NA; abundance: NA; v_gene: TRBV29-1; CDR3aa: CSGQPDYRLYNEQFF; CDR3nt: TGCAGCGGTCAGCCCGACTACCGATTATACAATGAGCAGTTCTTC
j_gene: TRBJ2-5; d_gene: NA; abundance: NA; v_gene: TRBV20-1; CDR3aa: CSIRGQETQYF; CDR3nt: TGCAGTATCAGGGGTCAAGAGACCCAGTACTTC
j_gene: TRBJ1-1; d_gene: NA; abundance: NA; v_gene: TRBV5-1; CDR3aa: CASSLVGADDEAFF; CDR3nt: TGCGCCAGCAGCTTGGTAGGGGCTGACGATGAAGCTTTCTTT
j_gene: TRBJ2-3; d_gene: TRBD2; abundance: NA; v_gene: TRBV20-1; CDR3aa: CSASFSGVTDTQYF; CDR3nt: TGCAGTGCTAGTTTTAGCGGGGTCACAGATACGCAGTATTTT
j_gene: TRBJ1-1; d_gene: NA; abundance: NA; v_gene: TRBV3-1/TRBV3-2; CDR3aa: CASSQDLWNTEAFF; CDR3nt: TGTGCCAGCAGCCAAGATCTGTGGAACACTGAAGCTTTCTTT
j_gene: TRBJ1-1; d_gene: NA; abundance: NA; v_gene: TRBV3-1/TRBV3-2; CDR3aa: CASSQAGGGWNTEAFF; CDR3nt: TGTGCCAGCAGCCAAGCGGGAGGGGGGTGGAACACTGAAGCTTTCTTT
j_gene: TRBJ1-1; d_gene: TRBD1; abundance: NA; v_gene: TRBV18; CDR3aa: CASSPTGQMKTEAFF; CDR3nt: TGTGCCAGCTCACCCACGGGACAGATGAAGACTGAAGCTTTCTTT
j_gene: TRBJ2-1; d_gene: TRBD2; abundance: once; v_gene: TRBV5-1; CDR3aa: CASSQSSGSYNEQFF; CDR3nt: TGCGCCAGCAGCCAGTCTAGCGGTTCCTACAATGAGCAGTTCTTC
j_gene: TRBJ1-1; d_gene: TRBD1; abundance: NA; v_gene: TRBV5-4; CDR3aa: CASSFGTGLGDTEAFF; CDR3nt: TGTGCCAGCAGCTTTGGGACAGGGCTAGGGGACACTGAAGCTTTCTTT